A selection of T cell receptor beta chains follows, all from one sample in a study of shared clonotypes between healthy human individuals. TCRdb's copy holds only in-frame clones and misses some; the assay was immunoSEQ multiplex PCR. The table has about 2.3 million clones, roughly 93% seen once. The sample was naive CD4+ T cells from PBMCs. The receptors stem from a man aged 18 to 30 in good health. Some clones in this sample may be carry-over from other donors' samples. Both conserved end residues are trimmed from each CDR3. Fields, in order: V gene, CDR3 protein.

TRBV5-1 ASSFQNTGELF
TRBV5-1 ASSGQGGNTEAF
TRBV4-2 ASSQDYEQY
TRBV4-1 ASSHRTGYNEKLF
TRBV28 ACHRGGDEQY
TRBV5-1 ASSLFSIRGQNTEAF
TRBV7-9 ASSSSGTGGGVTGELF
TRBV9 ASSVDRGPYGYT
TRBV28 ASGTGGGRETQY
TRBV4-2 ASSLNTGVTEAF
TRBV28 ASSYKGGGYYGYT
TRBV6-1 ASSEQGSTEAF
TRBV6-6 ASSYAADVGKNIQY
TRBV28 ASSFSPGTGIAEKLF
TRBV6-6 ASSYRSSSGYEQY
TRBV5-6 ASSLAGRVSQPQH
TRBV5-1 ASQTGRNEQF
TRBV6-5 ASRTSGRAHEQY
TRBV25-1 ASSRSGTGGEQY
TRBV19 ASSTRLAGGSASEQF
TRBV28 ASSLTARSTVNTEAF
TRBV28 ASSLTGGLASLTQY
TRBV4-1 ASTKAITGELF
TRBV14 ASSPWTGEAF
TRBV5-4 ASSLDGGVNTDTQY
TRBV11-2 ASSLDRSEQY
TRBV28 ASSRQSGVQPQH
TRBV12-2 ASRTRLVRVQETQY
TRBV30 AWSVMGQGGKKY
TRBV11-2 ASTTGGELF
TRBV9 ASSVDGGGYNEQF
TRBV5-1 ASSLGGTASSYEQY
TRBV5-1 ASSLDPSGISYEQY
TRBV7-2 ASSLVTSGSRTDTQY
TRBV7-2 ASSRDGEYSNQPQH
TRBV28 ASSYTGTSASYEQY
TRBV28 ASSLVRGASLYGYT
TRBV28 ASSFGGNEKLF
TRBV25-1 ASSGLQVGYT
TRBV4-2 ASSQVPRSNFMIEGQETQY
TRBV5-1 ASSFGQGNYGYT
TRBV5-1 ASSQTGAQAKNIQY
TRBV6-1 ASSEEIPGEQF
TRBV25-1 ASRKTEIRGEAF
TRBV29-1 SGTANTEAF
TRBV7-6 ASSSDRIGEQY
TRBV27 ASSPSGRLSYEQY
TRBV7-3 ASSSRTGAGNTIY
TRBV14 ASSQDLAGEQF
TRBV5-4 ASSLGGRDRSGELF
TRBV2 ASSGPGQENTDTQY
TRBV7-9 ASSFLFDEQF